The 20 T cell receptor beta chains presented below share a single source sample, sequenced in a study of T cell responses to AZD1222 COVID-19 vaccine. Measured with immunoSEQ multiplex PCR; TCRdb has only the in-frame clones, and not every one. This table has some 63,000 clones, 80% to 90% appearing once. Sequencing was performed on peripheral blood, taken on day 0 of AZD1222 vaccination. These receptors were obtained from an adult in good health.

This clone was counted once. This chain links TRBV6-5 with TRBJ2-3; D not certain. In germline, CDR1 is MNHEY, CDR2 SVGAGI. The CDR3 is made up of 14 amino acids. The ends were cut back, 4 bases at V and 2 bases at J, with 10 bases in the middle. The CDR3 DNA reads as TGTGCCAGCAGTTCCCCCAGGCTCACAGATACGCAGTATTTT. Translation gives CASSSPRLTDTQYF.

V is TRBV27 and J is TRBJ2-1; the D call may be TRBD1 or TRBD2 (5 bases each). The V end lost 2 bases, the J end lost 0 bases, and 11 bases lay between the germline ends. The CDR3 runs to 16 residues. Germline assignment: CDR1 MNHEY and CDR2 SMNVEV (reference sequence). CDR3 sequence: CASSLLGPSSYNEQFF. DNA of the CDR3: TGTGCCAGCAGTTTACTGGGACCGAGCTCCTACAATGAGCAGTTCTTC.

The J gene is TRBJ2-4, the V gene TRBV5-4; TRBD1 matches at 8 bases. CDR1 is SGHNT, CDR2 YYREEE, per germline (reference sequence). CDR3 length equals 14 residues. V lost 0 bases to trimming and J lost 5 bases; unmatched junction nucleotides: 1. The CDR3: CASSLDRGENIQYF. CDR3 coding DNA: TGTGCCAGCAGCTTGGACAGGGGGGAAAACATTCAGTACTTC. The full variable domain, with the rest looked up from reference TRBV5-4 and TRBJ2-4, is ETGVTQSPTHLIKTRGQQVTLRCSSQSGHNTVSWYQQALGQGPQFIFQYYREEENGRGNFPPRFSGLQFPNYSSELNVNALELDDSALYLCASSLDRGENIQYFGAGTRLSVL.

The V call is TRBV19, the J call TRBJ1-4; D call uncertain. Per germline, CDR1 LNHDA and CDR2 SQIVND (reference sequence). This CDR3 is 14 amino acids long. V was clipped by 7 bases and J by 5 bases, with 14 bases between them. In DNA, the CDR3 is TGTGCCAGTACCCGCTCGGGTCAGAATGAAAAACTGTTTTTT. Its protein is CASTRSGQNEKLFF.

This clone occurred a few times. J is TRBJ1-1 and V is TRBV28, with D maybe TRBD1 (5 bases). The germline V gene has CDR1 MDHEN and CDR2 SYDVKM. Trimming took 6 bases from V and 2 from J, leaving 25 bases between them. This CDR3 is 18 amino acids long. The DNA of the CDR3 is TGTGCCAGCAGCCCTCTGATCATATCGCGTGGGACTAACACTGAAGCTTTCTTT. Protein product: CASSPLIISRGTNTEAFF. Looking up the rest from reference TRBV28 and TRBJ1-1 gives the full variable domain: DVKVTQSSRYLVKRTGEKVFLECVQDMDHENMFWYRQDPGLGLRLIYFSYDVKMKEKGDIPEGYSVSREKKERFSLILESASTNQTSMYLCASSPLIISRGTNTEAFFGQGTRLTVV.

CDR3 coding DNA: TGTGCCAGCATCGACCCTCCCACAGAGACCCAGTACTTC. Translation: CASIDPPTETQYF. The rearrangement joins TRBV6-5 to TRBJ2-5; D gene uncertain. V was pared by 7 bases and J by 4 bases, with 13 bases between. The germline CDR1 and CDR2 sequences are MNHEY and SVGAGI. The CDR3 is 13 amino acids.

The rearrangement links TRBV30 to TRBJ1-3; D may be TRBD1 (5 bases). Germline lookup yields CDR1 GTSNPN and CDR2 SVGIG (reference sequence). There are 14 residues in the CDR3. V shed 7 bases and J shed 2 bases, with 15 bases lying between them. Written as DNA, the CDR3 is TGTGCCTCAACGCCTGGAGGGGCTGGAAACACCATATATTTT. It encodes CASTPGGAGNTIYF.

CDR3 protein: CASSPRGGPGGNEQFF. The CDR3 region has the DNA TGTGCCAGCAGCCCCAGGGGCGGGCCGGGGGGCAATGAGCAGTTCTTC. The chain carries TRBV9 and TRBJ2-1; D may be TRBD2 (7 bases). Germline CDR1 reads SGDLS; CDR2 reads YYNGEE. The V and J ends lost 4 bases and 6 bases respectively, with 20 bases between them. The CDR3 spans 16 residues. Filled out from reference TRBV9 and TRBJ2-1, the complete variable domain reads DSGVTQTPKHLITATGQRVTLRCSPRSGDLSVYWYQQSLDQGLQFLIQYYNGEERAKGNILERFSAQQFPDLHSELNLSSLELGDSALYFCASSPRGGPGGNEQFFGPGTRLTVL.

Written as DNA, the CDR3 is TGTGCCAGAAGCGAAGACAGGGGTGGGGCCAACGTCCTGACTTTC. It translates to CARSEDRGGANVLTF. The chain has TRBV5-3 and TRBJ2-6, with TRBD1 matching 8 bases. TRBV5-3 carries the ORF label, with uncertain function. Trimming at V came to 4 bases and at J to 3 bases, leaving 3 bases not matched to a gene. The CDR3 has 15 amino acids.

The chain links TRBV5-6 to TRBJ1-4; D is ambiguous. CDR3 length equals 14 residues. V was pared by 1 base and J by 6 bases, with 10 bases between. In germline, CDR1 is SGHDT, CDR2 YYEEEE. The CDR3 DNA reads TGTGCCAGCAGCTTGAGGCGGGTTGATGAAAAACTGTTTTTT. This sequence encodes CASSLRRVDEKLFF.

Regarding this clone: At one boundary the junction diverges from the germline segment, which might be a read error. The V and J genes are TRBV7-7 and TRBJ2-2, with 8 nucleotides matching TRBD2. Germline V gives CDR1 SSHAT, CDR2 FNYEAQ (reference sequence). The CDR3 has 15 residues. The CDR3 DNA sequence: TGTGCTAGCAGCCCGGGACTAGTCGCCTTCCGGGAGCTGTTTTTT. Protein product: CASSPGLVAFRELFF.

The chain employs TRBV7-2 and TRBJ1-3; the D is unclear. Germline values: CDR1 SGHTA, CDR2 FQGNSA. Trimming took off 1 base at V and 7 bases at J, with 8 bases between the two ends. This CDR3 contains 13 residues. The CDR3 region is CASSLGVDNTIYF. CDR3 sequence (DNA): TGTGCCAGCAGCTTAGGTGTGGACAACACCATATATTTT.

V gene TRBV6-5 combines with J gene TRBJ1-1; tentatively, D is TRBD1 (5 bases). The CDR3 runs to 14 residues. CDR1 and CDR2 (germline): MNHEY, SVGAGI. V was shortened by 3 bases and J by 0 bases, with 8 bases between the two germline ends. CDR3 bases: TGTGCCAGCAGTTATCAGGGCGTGAACACTGAAGCTTTCTTT. Residues: CASSYQGVNTEAFF.

The chain employs TRBV7-2 and TRBJ1-5; 7 bases are a match to TRBD1. The germline V gene has CDR1 SGHTA and CDR2 FQGNSA. J gave up 9 bases and V 5 bases, and 7 bases lay outside the gene matches. This CDR3 is built from 13 residues. CDR3 DNA: TGTGCCAGCAGCGCCACACAGGGGTCGCCCCAGCATTTT. Translating gives CASSATQGSPQHF. The variable domain in full, completed from reference TRBV7-2 and TRBJ1-5, reads GAGVSQSPSNKVTEKGKDVELRCDPISGHTALYWYRQSLGQGLEFLIYFQGNSAPDKSGLPSDRFSAERTGGSVSTLTIQRTQQEDSAVYLCASSATQGSPQHFGDGTRLSIL.

The chain links TRBV19 to TRBJ1-6; D uncertain. With 5 bases removed from V and 8 bases from J, the gap between germline ends came to 10 bases. The CDR3 is made up of 13 amino acids. Germline loops: CDR1 LNHDA, CDR2 SQIVND (reference sequence). CDR3 nucleotide sequence: TGTGCCAGTAGTCCGGCTGCGGATTCACCCCTCCACTTT. Protein product: CASSPAADSPLHF.

This rearrangement joins TRBV29-1 to TRBJ1-1; D gene uncertain. CDR1 is SQVTM, CDR2 ANQGSEA, per germline. V lost 6 bases and J 4 bases, leaving 12 bases between the germline ends. The CDR3 has 12 amino acids. For the CDR3, the DNA is TGCAGCGTCCGAAGGGAGGGCACTGAAGCTTTCTTT. Amino acid sequence: CSVRREGTEAFF.

This rearrangement joins TRBV5-1 to TRBJ2-1, with a tentative D call TRBD2 (6 bases). V lost 0 bases and J lost 3, with 10 bases in between. Germline V lookup: CDR1 SGHRS, CDR2 YFSETQ. The CDR3 is 15 residues long. CDR3 in amino acids: CASSLGSDYYNEQFF. The CDR3, as DNA: TGCGCCAGCAGCTTGGGATCGGACTACTACAATGAGCAGTTCTTC.

The chain uses TRBV9 and TRBJ2-7, with 8 bases matching TRBD2. This CDR3 is 16 amino acids long. Germline lookup yields CDR1 SGDLS and CDR2 YYNGEE. The junction had 16 bases not matched to a gene; V was cut back by 4 bases and J by 7 bases. As DNA, the CDR3 is TGTGCCAGCAGCCCGGGGGGGGCTATAGCGGTTAGTGAGCAGTACTTC. Residues: CASSPGGAIAVSEQYF.

The chain uses TRBV23-1 and TRBJ1-5, with TRBD1 identical over 7 bases. TRBV23-1 is known as an ORF, though its function is uncertain. The length of the CDR3 is 17 residues. J lost 2 bases, V lost 3 bases, and 10 bases had no gene match. In DNA, the CDR3 is TGCGCCAGCAGTCACTCGGAACAGGGGCCGGGCAATCAGCCCCAGCATTTT. This translates into CASSHSEQGPGNQPQHF.

The chain links TRBV2 to TRBJ2-3; TRBD1 matches at 8 bases. CDR1 is SNHLY, CDR2 FYNNEI, per germline. Germline trimming cut 3 bases from V and 3 bases from J; bases unmatched to any gene: 5. The CDR3 has 15 amino acids. This chain's CDR3 is CASSEQGAVTDTQYF. Here the CDR3 DNA reads TGTGCCAGCAGTGAGCAGGGGGCGGTGACAGATACGCAGTATTTT.